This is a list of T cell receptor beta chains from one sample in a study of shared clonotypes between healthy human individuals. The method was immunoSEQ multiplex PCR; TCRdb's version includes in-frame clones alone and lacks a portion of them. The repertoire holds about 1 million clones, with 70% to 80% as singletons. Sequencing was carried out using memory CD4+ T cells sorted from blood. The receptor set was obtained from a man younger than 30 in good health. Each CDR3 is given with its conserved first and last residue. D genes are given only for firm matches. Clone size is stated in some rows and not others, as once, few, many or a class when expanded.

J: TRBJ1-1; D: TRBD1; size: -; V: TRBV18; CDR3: CASSRTGGGFEAFF; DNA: TGTGCCAGCTCAAGGACAGGGGGAGGTTTCGAAGCTTTCTTT
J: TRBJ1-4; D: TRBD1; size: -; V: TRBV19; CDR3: CASSMQGATNEKLFF; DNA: TGTGCCAGTAGTATGCAGGGGGCAACTAATGAAAAACTGTTTTTT
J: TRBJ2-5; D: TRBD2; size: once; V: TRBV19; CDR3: CASSSRLAGAGIETQYF; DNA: TGTGCCAGTAGTTCCAGACTAGCGGGGGCTGGTATAGAGACCCAGTACTTC
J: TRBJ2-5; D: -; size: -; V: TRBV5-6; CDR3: CASSSSRHRTQETQYF; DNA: TGTGCCAGCAGCTCAAGCCGCCACAGGACACAAGAGACCCAGTACTTC
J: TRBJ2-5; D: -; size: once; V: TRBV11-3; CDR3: CASSWGHGETQYF; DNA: TGTGCCAGCAGCTGGGGGCATGGAGAGACCCAGTACTTC
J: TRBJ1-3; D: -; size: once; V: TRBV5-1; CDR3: CASSLGGQLSGNTIYF; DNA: TGCGCCAGCAGCTTGGGAGGACAGCTCTCTGGAAACACCATATATTTT
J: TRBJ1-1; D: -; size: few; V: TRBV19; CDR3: CASSLGPLITEAFF; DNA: TGTGCCAGTAGTTTGGGCCCCCTCATCACTGAAGCTTTCTTT
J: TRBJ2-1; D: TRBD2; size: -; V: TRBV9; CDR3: CASSGGRRNYNEQFF; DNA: TGTGCCAGCAGCGGCGGGAGGCGTAACTACAATGAGCAGTTCTTC
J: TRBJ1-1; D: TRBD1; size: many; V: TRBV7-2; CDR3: CASSWAGGGTEAFF; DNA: TGTGCCAGCAGCTGGGCAGGGGGAGGTACTGAAGCTTTCTTT
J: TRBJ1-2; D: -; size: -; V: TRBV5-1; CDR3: CASSLRDTRGYTF; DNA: TGTGCCAGCAGCCTCCGGGACACTCGTGGCTACACCTTC
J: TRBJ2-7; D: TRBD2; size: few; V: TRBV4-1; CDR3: CASSQRTSGRLTEQYF; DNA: TGCGCCAGCAGCCAAAGGACTAGCGGGAGGCTCACCGAGCAGTACTTC
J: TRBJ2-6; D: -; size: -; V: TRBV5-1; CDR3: CASSLGGSGANVLTF; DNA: TGCGCCAGCAGCTTGGGTGGCTCTGGGGCCAACGTCCTGACTTTC
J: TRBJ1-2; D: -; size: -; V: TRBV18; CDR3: CASSSVGQNYGYTF; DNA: TGTGCCAGCTCATCCGTTGGACAGAACTATGGCTACACCTTC
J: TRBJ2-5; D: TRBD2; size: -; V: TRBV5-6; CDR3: CASSLAGGQETQYF; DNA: TGTGCCAGCAGCTTGGCGGGAGGACAAGAGACCCAGTACTTC
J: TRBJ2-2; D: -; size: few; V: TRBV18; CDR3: CASSPAPHTGELFF; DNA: TGTGCCAGCTCACCAGCTCCGCACACCGGGGAGCTGTTTTTT
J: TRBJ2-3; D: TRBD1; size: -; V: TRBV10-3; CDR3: CAINRRGGQGDSPKFTDTQYF; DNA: TGTGCCATCAATCGCAGGGGGGGACAGGGGGACTCCCCGAAGTTCACAGATACGCAGTATTTT
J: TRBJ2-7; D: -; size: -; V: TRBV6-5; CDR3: CASSYAGSPYEQYF; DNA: TGTGCCAGCAGTTATGCCGGGTCGCCCTACGAGCAGTACTTC
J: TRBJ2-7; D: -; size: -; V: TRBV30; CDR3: CAWSVGSSPGYEQYF; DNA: TGTGCCTGGAGTGTTGGCAGCTCCCCCGGCTACGAGCAGTACTTC
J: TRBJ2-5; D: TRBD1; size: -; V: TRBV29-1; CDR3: CSVGWTGGSETQYF; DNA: TGCAGCGTTGGGTGGACAGGGGGCTCGGAGACCCAGTACTTC
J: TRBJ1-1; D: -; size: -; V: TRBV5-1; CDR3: CASSAGQLNTEAFF; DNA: TGCGCCAGCAGCGCAGGACAGCTGAACACTGAAGCTTTCTTT
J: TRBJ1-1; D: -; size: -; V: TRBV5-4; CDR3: CASSSPGISEAFF; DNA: TGTGCCAGCAGCTCTCCAGGAATTAGTGAAGCTTTCTTT
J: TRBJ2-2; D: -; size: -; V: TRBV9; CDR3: CASRALSNTGELFF; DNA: TGTGCCAGCAGAGCGCTTTCGAACACCGGGGAGCTGTTTTTT
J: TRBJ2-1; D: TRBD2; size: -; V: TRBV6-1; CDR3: CASKGLAGFEQFF; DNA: TGTGCCAGCAAGGGACTAGCGGGATTCGAGCAGTTCTTC
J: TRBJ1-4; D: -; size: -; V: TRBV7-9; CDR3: CASSSRARPGLDNEKLFF; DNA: TGTGCCAGCAGTTCCCGAGCACGTCCGGGACTGGATAATGAAAAACTGTTTTTT
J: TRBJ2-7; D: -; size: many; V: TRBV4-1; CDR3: CASSLPVGDPLYEQYF; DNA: TGCGCCAGCAGCCTCCCTGTGGGGGACCCGCTCTACGAGCAGTACTTC
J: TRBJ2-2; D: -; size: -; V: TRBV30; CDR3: CASGTNANTGELFF; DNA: TGTGCCTCGGGGACAAACGCGAACACCGGGGAGCTGTTTTTT
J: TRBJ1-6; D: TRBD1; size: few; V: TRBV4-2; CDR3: CASSQEGTVSNSPLHF; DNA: TGTGCCAGCAGCCAAGAAGGGACAGTCTCTAATTCACCCCTCCACTTT
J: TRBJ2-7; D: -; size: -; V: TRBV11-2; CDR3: CASSLGPSYEQYF; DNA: TGTGCCAGCAGCTTAGGCCCTAGCTACGAGCAGTACTTC
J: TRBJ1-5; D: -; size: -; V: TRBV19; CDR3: CASSQTRTAQPQHF; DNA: TGTGCCAGTAGCCAAACCCGGACGGCACAGCCCCAGCATTTT
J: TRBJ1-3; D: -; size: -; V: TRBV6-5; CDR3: CASSWGTASSGNTIYF; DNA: TGTGCCAGCAGTTGGGGGACTGCTAGCTCTGGAAACACCATATATTTT
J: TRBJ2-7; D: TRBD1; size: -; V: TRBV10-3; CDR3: CAISADRAGYEQYF; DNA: TGTGCCATCAGTGCCGACAGGGCGGGCTACGAGCAGTACTTC
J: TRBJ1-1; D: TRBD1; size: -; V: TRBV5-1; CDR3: CASSPTGFVNTEAFF; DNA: TGCGCCAGCAGCCCGACAGGGTTTGTGAACACTGAAGCTTTCTTT
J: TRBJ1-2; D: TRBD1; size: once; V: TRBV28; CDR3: CATRTGSPYGYTF; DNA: TGTGCCACCAGGACAGGCTCTCCCTATGGCTACACCTTC
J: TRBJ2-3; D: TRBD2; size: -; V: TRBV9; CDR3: CASSKGLKEPDTQYF; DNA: TGTGCCAGCAGCAAGGGACTAAAGGAGCCGGATACGCAGTATTTT
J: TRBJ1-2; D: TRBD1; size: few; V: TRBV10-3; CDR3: CASTGGDGYTF; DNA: TGTGCCAGTACAGGGGGCGATGGCTACACCTTC
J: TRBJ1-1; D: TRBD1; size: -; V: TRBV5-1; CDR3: CASSLDRGKTEAFF; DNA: TGCGCCAGCAGCTTGGACAGGGGGAAGACTGAAGCTTTCTTT
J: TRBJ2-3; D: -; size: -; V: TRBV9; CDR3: CASSTGLTTSTDTQYF; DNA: TGTGCCAGCAGCACGGGACTTACAACTAGCACAGATACGCAGTATTTT
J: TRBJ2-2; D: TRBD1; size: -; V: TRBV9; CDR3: CASSVQTGATGELFF; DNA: TGTGCCAGCAGCGTACAGACAGGGGCCACCGGGGAGCTGTTTTTT
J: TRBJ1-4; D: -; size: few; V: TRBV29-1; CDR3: CSVQGRINEKLFF; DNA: TGCAGCGTTCAAGGACGGATAAATGAAAAACTGTTTTTT
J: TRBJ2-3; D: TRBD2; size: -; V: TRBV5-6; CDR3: CASSLGLTQRENVTDTQYF; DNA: TGTGCCAGCAGCTTGGGACTCACACAGCGGGAGAATGTGACAGATACGCAGTATTTT
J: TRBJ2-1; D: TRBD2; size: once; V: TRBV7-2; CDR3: CASSLGVAGYKEQFF; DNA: TGTGCCAGCAGCTTAGGGGTAGCGGGTTACAAGGAGCAGTTCTTC
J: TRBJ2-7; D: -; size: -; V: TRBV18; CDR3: CASSPRRDEQYF; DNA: TGTGCCAGCTCACCAAGGAGGGACGAGCAGTACTTC
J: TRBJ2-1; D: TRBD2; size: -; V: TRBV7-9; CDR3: CASSFPGLAGGFTYNEQFF; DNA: TGTGCCAGCAGCTTTCCGGGACTAGCGGGGGGGTTTACCTACAATGAGCAGTTCTTC
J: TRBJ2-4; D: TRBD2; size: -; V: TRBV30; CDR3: CAWSATSGGIQYF; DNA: TGTGCCTGGAGCGCGACTAGCGGGGGCATTCAGTACTTC
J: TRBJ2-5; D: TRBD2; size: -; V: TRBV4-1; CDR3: CASSLGTSGGRETQYF; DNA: TGCGCCAGCAGCCTCGGGACTAGCGGGGGCCGGGAGACCCAGTACTTC
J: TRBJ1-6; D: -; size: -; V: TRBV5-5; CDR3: CASSQEGGKRNSPLHF; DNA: TGTGCCAGCAGCCAAGAGGGGGGGAAAAGAAATTCACCCCTCCACTTT
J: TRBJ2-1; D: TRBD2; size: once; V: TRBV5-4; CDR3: CASSPVGGSGSATNQFF; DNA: TGTGCCAGCAGCCCGGTGGGAGGCAGCGGGAGTGCTACTAACCAGTTCTTC
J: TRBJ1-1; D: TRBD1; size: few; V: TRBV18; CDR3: CASSPQTGFSPEAFF; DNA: TGTGCCAGCTCACCCCAGACAGGGTTTAGCCCTGAAGCTTTCTTT
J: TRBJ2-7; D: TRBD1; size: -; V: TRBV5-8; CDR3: CASSRTGTGRTYEQYF; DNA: TGTGCCAGCAGCCGGACCGGGACAGGGAGGACCTACGAGCAGTACTTC
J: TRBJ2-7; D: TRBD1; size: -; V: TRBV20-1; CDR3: CSVGGLEQYF; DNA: TGCAGTGTAGGGGGCTTGGAGCAGTACTTC
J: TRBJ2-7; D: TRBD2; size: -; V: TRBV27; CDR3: CASSFLAGVKSEQYF; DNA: TGTGCCAGCAGTTTCCTGGCGGGAGTAAAAAGCGAGCAGTACTTC
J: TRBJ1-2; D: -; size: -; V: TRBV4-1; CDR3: CASSRLTGQLSGGYTF; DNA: TGCGCCAGCAGCCGACTTACTGGACAGCTCTCGGGAGGCTACACCTTC
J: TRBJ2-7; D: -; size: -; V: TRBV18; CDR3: CASSPPNRVADEQYF; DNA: TGTGCCAGCTCACCACCGAACAGGGTAGCCGACGAGCAGTACTTC
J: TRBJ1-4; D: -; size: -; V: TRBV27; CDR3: CASSFGPTNEKLFF; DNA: TGTGCCAGCAGTTTCGGACCAACTAATGAAAAACTGTTTTTT
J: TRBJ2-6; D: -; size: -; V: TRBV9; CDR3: CASSVRGSGANVLTF; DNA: TGTGCCAGCAGCGTCAGAGGCTCTGGGGCCAACGTCCTGACTTTC
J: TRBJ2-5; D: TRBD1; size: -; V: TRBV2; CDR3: CASSETTGVRETQYF; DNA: TGTGCCAGCAGTGAAACTACAGGGGTTAGGGAGACCCAGTACTTC
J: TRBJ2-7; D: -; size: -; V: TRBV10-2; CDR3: CASAAPGTRTYEQYF; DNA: TGCGCCAGCGCCGCCCCCGGGACAAGAACCTACGAGCAGTACTTC
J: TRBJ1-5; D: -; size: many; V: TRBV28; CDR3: CASSLGDRQPQHF; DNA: TGTGCCAGCAGTTTAGGGGATAGGCAGCCCCAGCATTTT
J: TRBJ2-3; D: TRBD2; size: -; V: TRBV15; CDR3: CATSRGSSGRTDTQYF; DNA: TGTGCCACCAGCAGAGGGTCTAGCGGGAGGACAGATACGCAGTATTTT
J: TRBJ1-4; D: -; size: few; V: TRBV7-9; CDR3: CASSLGVGGDEKLFF; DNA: TGTGCCAGCAGCTTAGGAGTAGGGGGAGATGAAAAACTGTTTTTT